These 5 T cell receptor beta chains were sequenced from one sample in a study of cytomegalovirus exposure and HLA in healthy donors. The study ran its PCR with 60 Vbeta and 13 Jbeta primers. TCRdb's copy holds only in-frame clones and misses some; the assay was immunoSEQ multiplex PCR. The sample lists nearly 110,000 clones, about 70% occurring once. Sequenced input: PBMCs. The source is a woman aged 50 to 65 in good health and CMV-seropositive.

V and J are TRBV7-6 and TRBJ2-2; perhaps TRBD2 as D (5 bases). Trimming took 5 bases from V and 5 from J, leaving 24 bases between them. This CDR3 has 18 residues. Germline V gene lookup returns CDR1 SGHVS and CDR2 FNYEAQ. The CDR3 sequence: CASSPAEGSMFYTGELFF. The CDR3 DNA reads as TGTGCCAGCAGCCCTGCCGAGGGCAGTATGTTCTATACCGGGGAGCTGTTTTTT.

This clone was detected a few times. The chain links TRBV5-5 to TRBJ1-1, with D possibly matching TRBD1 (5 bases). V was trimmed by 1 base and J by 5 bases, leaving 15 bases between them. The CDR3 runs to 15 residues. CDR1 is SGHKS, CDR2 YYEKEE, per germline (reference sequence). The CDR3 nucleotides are TGTGCCAGCAGCTTGTCCCCAGGGTCAGGGACTGAAGCTTTCTTT. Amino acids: CASSLSPGSGTEAFF.

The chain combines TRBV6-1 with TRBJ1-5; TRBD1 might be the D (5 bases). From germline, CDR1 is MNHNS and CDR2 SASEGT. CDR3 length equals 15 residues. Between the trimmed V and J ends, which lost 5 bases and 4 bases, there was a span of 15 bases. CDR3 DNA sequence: TGTGCCAGCAGTTTCCGCCGACAGCCTAATCAGCCCCAGCATTTT. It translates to CASSFRRQPNQPQHF.

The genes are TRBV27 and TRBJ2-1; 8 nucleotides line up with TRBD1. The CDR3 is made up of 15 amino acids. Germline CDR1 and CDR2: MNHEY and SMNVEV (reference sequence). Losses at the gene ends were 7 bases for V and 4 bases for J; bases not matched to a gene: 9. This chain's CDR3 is CASTLGTGGYNEQFF. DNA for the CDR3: TGTGCCAGCACCTTGGGGACAGGAGGTTACAATGAGCAGTTCTTC.

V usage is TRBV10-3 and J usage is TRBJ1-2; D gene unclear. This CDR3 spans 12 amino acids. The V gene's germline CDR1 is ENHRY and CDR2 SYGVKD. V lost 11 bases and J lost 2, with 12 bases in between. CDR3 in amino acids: CAAGSQNYGYTF. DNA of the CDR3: TGTGCCGCGGGCAGTCAAAACTATGGCTACACCTTC.